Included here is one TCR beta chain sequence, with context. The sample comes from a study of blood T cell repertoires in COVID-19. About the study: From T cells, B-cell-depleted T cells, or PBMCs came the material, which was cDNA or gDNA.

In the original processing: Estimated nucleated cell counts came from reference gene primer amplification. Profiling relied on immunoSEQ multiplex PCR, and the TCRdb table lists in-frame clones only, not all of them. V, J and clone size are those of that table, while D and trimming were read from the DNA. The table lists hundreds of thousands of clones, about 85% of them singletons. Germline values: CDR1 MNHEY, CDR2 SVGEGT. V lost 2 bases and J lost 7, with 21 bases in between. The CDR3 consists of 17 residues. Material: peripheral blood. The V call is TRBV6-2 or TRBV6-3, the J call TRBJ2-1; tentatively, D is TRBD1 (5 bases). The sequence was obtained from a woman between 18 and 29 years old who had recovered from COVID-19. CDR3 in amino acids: CASSYVGRLTGHNEQFF. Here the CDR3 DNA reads TGTGCCAGCAGTTACGTGGGTCGGCTAACAGGCCATAATGAGCAGTTCTTC.